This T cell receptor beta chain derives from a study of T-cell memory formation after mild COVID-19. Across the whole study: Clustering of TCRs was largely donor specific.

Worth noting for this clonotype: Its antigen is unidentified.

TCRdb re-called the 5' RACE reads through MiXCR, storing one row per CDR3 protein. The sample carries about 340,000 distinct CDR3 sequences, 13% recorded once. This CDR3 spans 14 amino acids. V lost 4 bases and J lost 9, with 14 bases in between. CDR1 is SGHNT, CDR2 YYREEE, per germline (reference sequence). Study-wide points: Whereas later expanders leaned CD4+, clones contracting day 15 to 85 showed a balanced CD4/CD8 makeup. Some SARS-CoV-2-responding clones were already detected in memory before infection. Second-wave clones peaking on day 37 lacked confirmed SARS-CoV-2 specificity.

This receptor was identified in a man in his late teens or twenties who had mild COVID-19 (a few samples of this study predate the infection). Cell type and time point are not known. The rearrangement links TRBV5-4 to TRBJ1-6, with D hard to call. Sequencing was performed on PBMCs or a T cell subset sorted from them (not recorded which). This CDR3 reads CASSGVSGGSPLHF. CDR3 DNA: TGTGCCAGCAGCGGCGTGAGCGGAGGTTCACCCCTCCACTTT.